The clone carrying this T cell receptor (beta chain) was counted ten times or more. What it binds is not known. Via MiXCR, TCRdb re-called the reads, giving one row per CDR3 protein. The data show 290,000 or so distinct CDR3 sequences, around 10% seen once. Per germline, CDR1 MNHEY and CDR2 SVGEGT. CDR3 length: 15 residues. Trimming took off 3 bases at V and 2 bases at J, with 11 bases between the two ends. These data belong to a study of T cell repertoires in cytomegalovirus infection. General study results and limits: The response measured ex vivo was dominated by TCR beta clonotypes (HLA-C-restricted and CMV-specific). Carriers of CMV plus the relevant HLA were identified by cumulative public TCR beta family frequency.

The chain is built from TRBV6-2 or TRBV6-3 and TRBJ1-5; no clear D gene. Sequences were obtained from PBMCs. This sequence was found in a human donor in good health (CMV status not recorded). Some clones in this sample may be carry-over from other donors' samples. Here the CDR3 DNA reads TGTGCCAGCAGTTATTGGGGAATGGGCAATCAGCCCCAGCATTTT. This sequence encodes CASSYWGMGNQPQHF.